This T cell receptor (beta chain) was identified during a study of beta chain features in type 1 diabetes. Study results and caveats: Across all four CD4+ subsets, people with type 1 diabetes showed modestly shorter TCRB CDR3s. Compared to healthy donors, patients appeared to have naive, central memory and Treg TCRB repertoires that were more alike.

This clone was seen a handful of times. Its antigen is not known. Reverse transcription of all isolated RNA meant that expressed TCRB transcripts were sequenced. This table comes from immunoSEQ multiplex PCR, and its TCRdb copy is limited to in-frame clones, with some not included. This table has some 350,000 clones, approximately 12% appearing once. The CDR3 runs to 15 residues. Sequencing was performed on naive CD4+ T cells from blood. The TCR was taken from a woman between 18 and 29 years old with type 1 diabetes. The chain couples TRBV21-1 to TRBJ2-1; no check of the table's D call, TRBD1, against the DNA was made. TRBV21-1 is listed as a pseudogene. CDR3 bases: TGTGCCAGCAGCCGCCCTCCCAGGGTCTTTCGTGAGCAGTTCTTC. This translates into CASSRPPRVFREQFF.